This T cell receptor beta chain emerged from a study of blood T cell repertoires in COVID-19. Overall study: Samples of COVID-19 (acute and convalescent) were obtained from the United States, Italy and Spain. PBMCs, B-cell-depleted T cells, or T cells provided the cDNA or gDNA that made up the material.

V was pared by 2 bases and J by 2 bases, with 10 bases between. The CDR3 runs 15 residues. CDR1 is SGHTA, CDR2 FQGNSA, per germline. In the authors' workflow: Estimated nucleated cell counts came from reference gene primer amplification. Here immunoSEQ multiplex PCR was the method, and the copy in TCRdb shows in-frame clones only, minus some. V and J calls and clone size are copied from that table; D and trimming were computed from the DNA. The table lists 200,000 to 250,000 clones, roughly four fifths of them singletons. The TCR was taken from a woman aged 50 to 65 with acute or convalescent COVID-19. This chain links TRBV7-2 with TRBJ1-5; a possible D gene is TRBD1 (5 bases). Sequencing input: peripheral blood. The CDR3 coding sequence is TGTGCCAGCAGCTTAACCCAGGGCGGCAATCAGCCCCAGCATTTT. Translating gives CASSLTQGGNQPQHF.